This T cell receptor (beta chain) was recorded in a study of shared clonotypes between healthy human individuals. General study results and limits: Genetic and exposure-history diversity was limited by the few donors.

Remarks on this clone: The antigen is not known. Additional DNA sequences in this sample encode the identical CDR3.

As originally analysed: Filtering differed because ImmunoSEQ produced junction-only sequences that carried no quality scores. Clones were read by immunoSEQ multiplex PCR, and TCRdb kept only the in-frame ones, dropping some. For V, J and clone size, that table is used; D and trimming come from the DNA. This sample has 450,000 to 500,000 clones; over 75% occur once, and the top ten carry 9.5% to 15%. Looked up from germline, CDR1 is ENHRY and CDR2 is SYGVKD. V dropped 6 bases and J dropped 4; count of bases not matched to a gene: 3. The CDR3 has 13 amino acids. Input material: PBMCs. The chain is built from TRBV10-3 and TRBJ1-5, with TRBD1 identical over 7 bases. The source is a woman in her 40s in good health. Some clones in this sample may be carry-over from other donors' samples. CDR3 loop: CAIRGQSNQPQHF. The CDR3 DNA sequence: TGTGCCATCAGGGGACAGTCGAATCAGCCCCAGCATTTT.